The 18 T cell receptor beta chains reported below all come from one sample, sequenced in a study of Graves' ophthalmopathy and Graves' hyperthyroidism. Transcripts of RNA were the source for amplifying TCR beta CDR3 regions. HTBI primers primed a first-round RT-PCR, and a second-round multiplex PCR followed. TCRdb used MiXCR to reprocess the multiplex PCR reads, holding one entry per CDR3 protein. The sample lists roughly 400,000 distinct CDR3 sequences; 18% were seen once. The sequenced material came from peripheral blood. The origin of the receptors is a woman younger than 30 with Graves' ophthalmopathy.

V is TRBV7-3 and J is TRBJ1-1, with a possible D match to TRBD1 (5 bases). Germline V gene sequence: CDR1 SGHTA, CDR2 FQGTGA. The CDR3 consists of 15 residues. With 1 base removed from V and 1 base from J, the gap between germline ends came to 10 bases. The CDR3 region is CASSLMGDRNTEAFF. In DNA, the CDR3 is TGTGCCAGCAGCTTAATGGGGGATCGGAACACTGAAGCTTTCTTT.

This clonotype showed up many times. The chain is built from TRBV27 and TRBJ1-6; D not certain. Trimming cost V 2 bases and J 10 bases, with 18 bases left between them. This CDR3 comprises 16 residues. CDR1 is MNHEY, CDR2 SMNVEV, per germline (reference sequence). As DNA, the CDR3 is TGTGCCAGCAGTTTAGGGCAGGCGCATCGACTCTCACCCCTCCACTTT. It is translated as CASSLGQAHRLSPLHF.

Many counts were recorded for this clonotype. V gene TRBV6-5 combines with J gene TRBJ2-7, with D uncertain. Germline V gene data show CDR1 as MNHEY and CDR2 as SVGAGI. CDR3 length equals 14 residues. Trimming removed 0 bases from V and 3 bases from J, with 9 bases in between. The CDR3: CASSYSPDHYEQYF. DNA of the CDR3: TGTGCCAGCAGTTACTCGCCGGACCACTACGAGCAGTACTTC.

This clonotype was picked up many times. The CDR3: CASSSLRTVSGANVLTF. CDR3 DNA sequence: TGTGCCAGCAGCTCGCTCCGGACAGTTTCTGGGGCCAACGTCCTGACTTTC. V is TRBV7-3 and J is TRBJ2-6, with a tentative D call TRBD1 (6 bases). Looked up from germline, CDR1 is SGHTA and CDR2 is FQGTGA. V was shortened by 4 bases and J by 1 base, with 14 bases between the two germline ends. The CDR3 sequence is 17 residues long.

This clonotype was counted ten times or more. The chain employs TRBV11-2 and TRBJ2-7; no definite D call. CDR3 length: 15 amino acids. V gave up 0 bases and J gave up 3 bases, with 12 bases separating them. Germline CDR1 SGHAT, CDR2 FQNNGV. The CDR3 is CASSLETTAFYEQYF. CDR3 DNA: TGTGCCAGCAGCTTAGAGACGACCGCGTTCTACGAGCAGTACTTC.

This clonotype has more than one count but fewer than ten. The CDR3 nucleotides are TGCGCCAGCAGCTTGGTCGGAGAACCGACCGGGGAGCTGTTTTTT. Translated, it gives CASSLVGEPTGELFF. This chain uses TRBV5-1 with TRBJ2-2; the D is unclear. There are 15 residues in the CDR3. The V and J ends lost 0 bases and 5 bases respectively, with 11 bases between them. The germline V gene has CDR1 SGHRS and CDR2 YFSETQ.

This clonotype appeared many times. The V gene is TRBV28, the J gene TRBJ2-7, with TRBD2 matching over 11 bases. This CDR3 has 17 residues. V shed 5 bases, J shed 4 bases, and the junction held 13 bases outside the gene matches. Germline V gene lookup returns CDR1 MDHEN and CDR2 SYDVKM. In nucleotides, the CDR3 is TGTGCCAGCAGTCTCCTAATACCGGGACTAGCGGTTTACGAGCAGTACTTC. It translates to CASSLLIPGLAVYEQYF. The full variable domain, with the rest looked up from reference TRBV28 and TRBJ2-7, is DVKVTQSSRYLVKRTGEKVFLECVQDMDHENMFWYRQDPGLGLRLIYFSYDVKMKEKGDIPEGYSVSREKKERFSLILESASTNQTSMYLCASSLLIPGLAVYEQYFGPGTRLTVT.

This clonotype was detected ten times or more. The V call is TRBV20-1, the J call TRBJ1-5; TRBD1 aligns across 7 bases. Germline V CDR1 and CDR2: DFQATT, SNEGSKA (reference sequence). The trim removed 0 bases at V and 2 bases at J, leaving 7 bases unmatched. This CDR3 has 16 residues. CDR3 sequence reads: CSAREIRGGGNQPQHF. The CDR3 coding sequence is TGCAGTGCTAGAGAAATCAGGGGGGGAGGCAATCAGCCCCAGCATTTT.

This clonotype was counted many times. This chain joins TRBV6-1 and TRBJ1-1; no clear D gene. Germline loops: CDR1 MNHNS, CDR2 SASEGT. The CDR3 runs 13 residues. V gave up 7 bases and J gave up 7 bases, with 16 bases separating them. CDR3 sequence: CASIAAPIIEAFF. Written as DNA, the CDR3 is TGTGCCAGCATAGCAGCGCCTATAATTGAAGCTTTCTTT.

The sample holds many counts of this clonotype. The rearrangement joins TRBV28 to TRBJ2-7; 7 bases agree with TRBD1. Germline V CDR1 and CDR2: MDHEN, SYDVKM. There are 15 residues in the CDR3. Trimming at V came to 2 bases and at J to 0 bases, leaving 4 bases not matched to a gene. The DNA of the CDR3 is TGTGCCAGCAGTTTACCGACAGGGAGCTCCTACGAGCAGTACTTC. It specifies CASSLPTGSSYEQYF.

The chain uses TRBV29-1 and TRBJ2-7, with TRBD2 matching 7 bases. This CDR3 is built from 15 residues. Germline-derived CDR1 and CDR2 are SQVTM and ANQGSEA. V dropped 7 bases and J dropped 0; count of bases not matched to a gene: 12. Here the CDR3 DNA reads TGCAGCGCCATAAATAGCGGGCGAACCTCCTACGAGCAGTACTTC. Translating it yields CSAINSGRTSYEQYF.

This clonotype occurred many times. V usage is TRBV3-1 and J usage is TRBJ2-5; 13 bases match TRBD2. Germline-derived CDR1 and CDR2 are LGHDT and YNNKEL (reference sequence). J gave up 2 bases and V 4 bases, and 4 bases lay outside the gene matches. The CDR3 is 16 residues long. CDR3 in DNA: TGTGCCAGCAGCCCGGGGACTAGCGGGGCTCAAGAGACCCAGTACTTC. Amino acid sequence: CASSPGTSGAQETQYF.

The sample holds many counts of this clonotype. The J gene is TRBJ1-2, the V gene TRBV6-2 or TRBV6-3; 8 nucleotides align to TRBD1. The CDR3 is 15 residues long. V shed 5 bases and J 3 bases; nucleotides not matched to a gene: 8. Germline-derived CDR1 and CDR2 are MNHEY and SVGEGT. The CDR3 DNA sequence: TGTGCCAGCAGTCCCAGGACAGGGAAGGACTATGGCTACACCTTC. It encodes CASSPRTGKDYGYTF.

This clonotype was counted ten times or more. V usage is TRBV6-5 and J usage is TRBJ2-7; 8 bases map to TRBD1. Germline CDR1 reads MNHEY; CDR2 reads SVGAGI. V was clipped by 5 bases and J by 2 bases; unmatched bases: 8. This CDR3 is built from 15 residues. CDR3 in amino acids: CASSPIGQGPYEQYF. The CDR3 DNA reads as TGTGCCAGCAGTCCGATAGGACAGGGACCCTACGAGCAGTACTTC.

In its sample, this clonotype was seen many times. V is TRBV9 and J is TRBJ2-2, with a tentative D call TRBD2 (7 bases). Germline V gene lookup returns CDR1 SGDLS and CDR2 YYNGEE. V lost 0 bases to trimming and J lost 6 bases, with 9 bases between them. The length of the CDR3 is 14 residues. The CDR3 loop is CASSVGGGPGELFF. As DNA, the CDR3 is TGTGCCAGCAGCGTAGGGGGGGGCCCCGGGGAGCTGTTTTTT.

This clonotype was seen repeatedly, ten times or more. For the CDR3, the DNA is TGTGCCAGCAGACAGGGTCAGGGGCTGCGATACACCTTC. Amino acids: CASRQGQGLRYTF. This sequence joins TRBV12-3 or TRBV12-4 and TRBJ1-2; tentative D call: TRBD1 (6 bases). The CDR3 runs to 13 residues. Trimming shortened V by 6 bases and J by 11 bases, and 19 bases separated the two germline ends.

The sample holds many counts of this clonotype. The chain combines TRBV6-2 or TRBV6-3 with TRBJ2-2; 7 bases line up with TRBD2. Germline values: CDR1 MNHEY, CDR2 SVGEGT. With 0 bases clipped from V and 2 bases from J, the junction kept 3 bases outside the gene matches. This CDR3 spans 16 amino acids. The CDR3 is CASSYSGRANTGELFF. CDR3 coding DNA: TGTGCCAGCAGTTACTCGGGGAGGGCCAACACCGGGGAGCTGTTTTTT.

This clonotype was counted many times. The chain is built from TRBV2 and TRBJ2-7; D assignment may be TRBD1 or TRBD2 (6 bases each). Between the trimmed V and J ends, which lost 7 bases and 1 base, there was a span of 11 bases. This CDR3 has 13 amino acids. In germline, CDR1 is SNHLY, CDR2 FYNNEI. CDR3 DNA sequence: TGTGCCAGCAACGGAGGGGGGTCCTACGAGCAGTACTTC. Its translation is CASNGGGSYEQYF.